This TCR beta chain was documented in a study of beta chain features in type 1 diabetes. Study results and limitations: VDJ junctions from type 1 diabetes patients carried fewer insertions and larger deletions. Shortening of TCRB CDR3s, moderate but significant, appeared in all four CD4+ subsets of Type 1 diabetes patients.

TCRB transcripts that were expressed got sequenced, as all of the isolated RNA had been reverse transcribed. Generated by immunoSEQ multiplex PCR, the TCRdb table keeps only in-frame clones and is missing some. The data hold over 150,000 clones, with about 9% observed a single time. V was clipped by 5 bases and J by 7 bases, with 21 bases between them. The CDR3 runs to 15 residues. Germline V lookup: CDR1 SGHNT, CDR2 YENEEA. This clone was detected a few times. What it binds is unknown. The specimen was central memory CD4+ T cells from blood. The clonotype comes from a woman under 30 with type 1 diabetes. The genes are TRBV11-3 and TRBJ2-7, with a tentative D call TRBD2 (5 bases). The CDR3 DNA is TGTGCCAGCAGCCGAGGAGGACTGAGTCTTTGGGAGCAGTACTTC. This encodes CASSRGGLSLWEQYF.